This T cell receptor (beta chain) was obtained from a study of control samples from healthy donors and cancer patients. The table came from immunoSEQ multiplex PCR; TCRdb's copy has only in-frame clones and leaves some out. The repertoire includes roughly 120,000 clones, more than 80% of them detected once, and approximately 1% sits in the top ten. The CDR3 extends over 14 amino acids. Looked up from germline, CDR1 is SGHRS and CDR2 is YFSETQ. With 4 bases clipped from V and 7 bases from J, the junction kept 9 bases outside the gene matches. Specimen: PBMCs. The TCR comes from a woman between 45 and 65 years old with colorectal cancer. The chain uses TRBV5-1 and TRBJ2-3; 7 positions match TRBD2. The CDR3 DNA reads as TGCGCCAGCAGCGCGGGAGATAATGGGCATACGCAGTATTTT. This translates into CASSAGDNGHTQYF.